The 23 T cell receptor beta chains in this list originate from one sample, sequenced in a study of CD8+CD57+ T cells in acquired aplastic anemia. Whoever was chosen for sequencing had shown CD8+CD57+ cell expansion by flow cytometry. Genomic DNA templated the TCR beta VDJ and CDR3 profiling. TCRdb processed the reads anew with MiXCR; each CDR3 protein has one entry. The sample lists roughly 160,000 distinct CDR3 sequences; roughly two thirds were seen once. The specimen was sorted CD4+, CD8+, or CD8+CD57+ T cells (not recorded which) from PBMCs. All receptors come from a human donor with aplastic anemia.

By share of the sample, this clonotype is large. Written as DNA, the CDR3 is TGTGCCAGCAGCGCTTACGACCACTCAGGGGACTATGGCTACACCTTC. Its protein is CASSAYDHSGDYGYTF. The chain uses TRBV9 and TRBJ1-2; tentative D call: TRBD1 (6 bases). Germline assignment: CDR1 SGDLS and CDR2 YYNGEE. V was shortened by 3 bases and J by 3 bases, with 18 bases between the two germline ends. The CDR3 has 16 amino acids.

This chain joins TRBV9 and TRBJ2-1; possibly TRBD2 for D (6 bases). CDR3 length: 15 residues. Germline CDR1 SGDLS, CDR2 YYNGEE. The V gene lost 4 bases and the J gene lost 4 bases, with 15 bases spanning the gap. CDR3 nucleotide sequence: TGTGCCAGCAGCCTAGGTAGCGGACCTTACAATGAGCAGTTCTTC. It translates to CASSLGSGPYNEQFF.

The V gene is TRBV2, the J gene TRBJ2-3; no definite D call. This CDR3 contains 14 residues. Germline V gene data show CDR1 as SNHLY and CDR2 as FYNNEI. Trimming pared 2 bases from V and 4 bases from J, leaving 10 bases between. The CDR3 loop reads CASSENGRSDTQYF. DNA of the CDR3: TGTGCCAGCAGTGAAAACGGCAGGTCAGATACGCAGTATTTT.

V usage is TRBV5-5 and J usage is TRBJ1-6; TRBD1 matches at 9 bases. V shed 4 bases, J shed 5 bases, and the junction held 4 bases outside the gene matches. The CDR3 length is 15 residues. Germline CDR1 SGHKS, CDR2 YYEKEE (reference sequence). The CDR3 DNA follows: TGTGCCAGCAGCGTGAGGACAGGGGATAATTCACCCCTCCACTTT. The encoded protein is CASSVRTGDNSPLHF.

The V gene is TRBV25-1, the J gene TRBJ2-7; either TRBD1 or TRBD2 may supply D (6 bases each). V lost 5 bases and J lost 5, with 13 bases in between. The CDR3 totals 13 residues. Germline CDR1 and CDR2: MGHDK and SYGVNS. The CDR3 DNA reads as TGTGCCAGCAGTTGGGGGGCTCTAAACGAGCAGTACTTC. Its protein is CASSWGALNEQYF.

This rearrangement joins TRBV10-3 to TRBJ1-2, with 7 bases that match TRBD1. After removal of 4 bases from V and 7 bases from J, the junction contained 12 bases not matched to a gene. The CDR3 is 15 amino acids. Germline V CDR1 and CDR2: ENHRY, SYGVKD. The CDR3 DNA follows: TGTGCCATCAGTGGGACACCGGACAGGCTGCTTGGCTACACCTTC. Amino acids: CAISGTPDRLLGYTF.

The gene calls are TRBV7-8 and TRBJ2-3; D is undetermined. The CDR3 consists of 14 residues. Germline assignment: CDR1 SGHVS and CDR2 FQNEAQ. V shed 4 bases and J shed 0 bases, with 8 bases lying between them. The CDR3 loop reads CASSSHMSTDTQYF. The CDR3 region has the DNA TGTGCCAGCAGCTCCCACATGAGCACAGATACGCAGTATTTT.

V usage is TRBV5-1 and J usage is TRBJ2-3; D is unclear. The CDR3 has 15 residues. CDR1 is SGHRS, CDR2 YFSETQ, per germline. The ends were cut back, 0 bases at V and 0 bases at J, with 8 bases in the middle. CDR3 nucleotide sequence: TGCGCCAGCAGCTTGGGTCAGTCTAGCACAGATACGCAGTATTTT. This gives the protein CASSLGQSSTDTQYF.

The chain couples TRBV12-3 or TRBV12-4 to TRBJ1-2; 9 bases agree with TRBD1. V lost 4 bases to trimming and J lost 8 bases; unmatched junction nucleotides: 2. The CDR3 length is 12 residues. This CDR3 reads CASSWDREGYTF. The CDR3 DNA reads as TGTGCCAGCAGTTGGGACAGGGAAGGCTACACCTTC.

CDR3: CASSSLETGQGGHEQYF. The CDR3 DNA follows: TGTGCCAGCAGCTCCCTAGAAACGGGACAGGGGGGCCACGAGCAGTACTTC. The V and J genes are TRBV7-9 and TRBJ2-7, with 11 bases identical to TRBD1. The CDR3 is 17 amino acids. The V gene end was trimmed by 4 bases and the J gene end by 5 bases; junction bases not matched to a gene: 13. Germline loops: CDR1 SEHNR, CDR2 FQNEAQ (reference sequence).

The rearrangement joins TRBV7-9 to TRBJ2-6, with 7 bases identical to TRBD2. The trim removed 4 bases at V and 3 bases at J, leaving 12 bases unmatched. The germline V gene has CDR1 SEHNR and CDR2 FQNEAQ (reference sequence). This CDR3 is built from 18 residues. The CDR3 nucleotides are TGTGCCAGCAGCTCGTTCCACGGGGGGACGCGTGGGGCCAACGTCCTGACTTTC. Encoded protein: CASSSFHGGTRGANVLTF.

The chain uses TRBV9 and TRBJ1-1; D is unresolved. The CDR3 is 16 amino acids. Trimming cost V 0 bases and J 6 bases, with 18 bases left between them. CDR1 and CDR2 from the germline V gene are SGDLS and YYNGEE. The DNA for the CDR3 is TGTGCCAGCAGCGTAGAGTATGGTAGACTTAACTCTGAAGCTTTCTTT. The encoded protein is CASSVEYGRLNSEAFF.

This chain connects TRBV20-1 to TRBJ2-1; 14 bases map to TRBD2. From germline, CDR1 is DFQATT and CDR2 SNEGSKA (reference sequence). With 6 bases clipped from V and 8 bases from J, the junction kept 3 bases outside the gene matches. This CDR3 is built from 13 residues. This chain's CDR3 is CSAGTSGSHEQFF. DNA of the CDR3: TGCAGTGCCGGGACTAGCGGGAGTCATGAGCAGTTCTTC.

This chain connects TRBV7-7 to TRBJ2-1; D might be TRBD1 or TRBD2, each matching 6 bases. Looked up from germline, CDR1 is SSHAT and CDR2 is FNYEAQ (reference sequence). Trimming cost V 5 bases and J 9 bases, with 17 bases left between them. The CDR3 totals 14 residues. The CDR3, as DNA: TGTGCCAGCAGCACCGAGAGGGGGGTAGCTGAGCAGTTCTTC. It yields the protein CASSTERGVAEQFF.

This clonotype was counted only a few times. The chain carries TRBV7-9 and TRBJ1-6; 9 bases agree with TRBD1. This CDR3 contains 17 residues. The V segment lost 5 bases and the J segment 10 bases; nucleotides outside the gene matches: 15. Germline CDR1 SEHNR, CDR2 FQNEAQ (reference sequence). Written as DNA, the CDR3 is TGTGCCAGCAGCCTTAGAGCGACGGACAGGGGCGACTCACCCCTCCACTTT. Translating gives CASSLRATDRGDSPLHF.

The J gene is TRBJ1-1, the V gene TRBV15; possibly TRBD1 for D (6 bases). The V gene's germline CDR1 is LNHNV and CDR2 YYDKDF (reference sequence). The CDR3 is 13 residues long. With 8 bases removed from V and 8 bases from J, the gap between germline ends came to 18 bases. CDR3 sequence (DNA): TGTGCCACCGAGCCGACAGGCTCCTACGAAGCTTTCTTT. Amino acids: CATEPTGSYEAFF.

Written as DNA, the CDR3 is TGTGCCAGCAGCCCAGGGGGACCCTGGGACACTGAAGCTTTCTTT. As protein: CASSPGGPWDTEAFF. This sequence joins TRBV9 and TRBJ1-1; 7 positions agree with TRBD1. Germline V gives CDR1 SGDLS, CDR2 YYNGEE. The V and J ends lost 4 bases and 3 bases, in that order; junction bases with no gene match: 9. This CDR3 contains 15 residues.

The genes are TRBV10-3 and TRBJ2-7, with TRBD2 matching over 8 bases. The CDR3 runs 16 residues. Unmatched junction bases numbered 11, after V lost 4 bases and J lost 3 bases. In germline, CDR1 is ENHRY, CDR2 SYGVKD. The CDR3 loop reads CAISARGRGAIYEQYF. CDR3 nucleotides: TGTGCCATCAGTGCCCGCGGGCGGGGGGCCATCTACGAGCAGTACTTC.

The chain uses TRBV14 and TRBJ2-7, with 9 positions matching TRBD1. The CDR3 has 15 amino acids. With 4 bases clipped from V and 2 bases from J, the junction kept 6 bases outside the gene matches. Germline CDR1 is SGHDN and CDR2 is FVKESK. CDR3 residues: CASSRPGQGTYEQYF. Here the CDR3 DNA reads TGTGCCAGCAGCCGCCCGGGACAGGGTACCTACGAGCAGTACTTC.

The V gene is TRBV7-9, the J gene TRBJ2-7; no reliable D call. Trimming took off 0 bases at V and 3 bases at J, with 9 bases between the two ends. The CDR3 is 14 residues long. Germline lookup yields CDR1 SEHNR and CDR2 FQNEAQ (reference sequence). The CDR3 region is CASSLAASGYEQYF. DNA for the CDR3: TGTGCCAGCAGCTTAGCCGCGTCTGGCTACGAGCAGTACTTC.

The chain joins TRBV7-2 to TRBJ2-3, with D unclear. Germline V lookup: CDR1 SGHTA, CDR2 FQGNSA. The CDR3 runs to 11 residues. Trimming took 5 bases from V and 14 from J, leaving 14 bases between them. The CDR3 is CASSDATRSYF. The CDR3 DNA follows: TGTGCCAGCAGCGATGCGACGAGGTCGTATTTT.

J is TRBJ2-1 and V is TRBV4-2, with unresolved D. Trimming took 0 bases from V and 6 from J, leaving 15 bases between them. The CDR3 extends over 16 amino acids. Germline V gives CDR1 LGHNA, CDR2 YNFKEQ. CDR3 protein: CASSQERTIWSNEQFF. CDR3 bases: TGTGCCAGCAGCCAAGAACGAACTATTTGGTCCAATGAGCAGTTCTTC.

The gene calls are TRBV10-3 and TRBJ2-3, with D possibly called TRBD1 or TRBD2 (5 bases each). The ends were cut back, 9 bases at V and 4 bases at J, with 17 bases in the middle. CDR1 ENHRY and CDR2 SYGVKD come from the germline V gene. This CDR3 spans 14 amino acids. The CDR3, as DNA: TGTGCCATGGGAGCGGAGGTGGGGGCAGATACGCAGTATTTT. This gives the protein CAMGAEVGADTQYF.